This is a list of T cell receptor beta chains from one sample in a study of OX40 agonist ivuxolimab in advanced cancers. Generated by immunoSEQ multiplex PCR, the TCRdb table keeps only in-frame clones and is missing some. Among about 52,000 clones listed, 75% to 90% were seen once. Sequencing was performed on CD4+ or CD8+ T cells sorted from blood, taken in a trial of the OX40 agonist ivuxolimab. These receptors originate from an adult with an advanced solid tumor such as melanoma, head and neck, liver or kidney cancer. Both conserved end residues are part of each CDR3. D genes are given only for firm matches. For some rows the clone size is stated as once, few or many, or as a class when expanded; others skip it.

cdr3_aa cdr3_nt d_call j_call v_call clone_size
CSVVAGGPQETQYF TGCAGCGTTGTAGCGGGGGGCCCCCAAGAGACCCAGTACTTC TRBD2 TRBJ2-5 TRBV29-1 -
CASSLQGLQETQYF TGTGCCAGCAGCTTACAGGGGCTCCAAGAGACCCAGTACTTC - TRBJ2-5 TRBV7-2 -
CASSYGKDRDRLNQPQHF TGTGCCAGCAGTTACGGGAAGGACCGGGACAGGCTTAATCAGCCCCAGCATTTT TRBD1 TRBJ1-5 TRBV6-7 -
CASSEARGTEAFF TGTGCCAGCAGTGAAGCCAGGGGCACTGAAGCTTTCTTT - TRBJ1-1 TRBV2 -
CASSEGGTDTQYF TGTGCCAGCAGCGAGGGTGGCACAGATACGCAGTATTTT - TRBJ2-3 TRBV7-7 -
CASRRGGTGSNQPQHF TGTGCCAGCAGGAGAGGTGGGACAGGGAGCAATCAGCCCCAGCATTTT TRBD1 TRBJ1-5 TRBV2 -
CASSLRGAEAFF TGTGCCAGCAGTTTAAGGGGGGCTGAAGCTTTCTTT - TRBJ1-1 TRBV28 once
CASSVVQGMNTEAFF TGCGCCAGCAGCGTAGTACAGGGCATGAACACTGAAGCTTTCTTT - TRBJ1-1 TRBV5-1 -
CASSWGVPRDTEAFF TGTGCCAGCAGCTGGGGGGTGCCGAGGGACACTGAAGCTTTCTTT - TRBJ1-1 TRBV11-1 -
CASSPQGFRELFF TGTGCCAGCAGCCCCCAGGGTTTCCGGGAGCTGTTTTTT - TRBJ2-2 TRBV7-2 -
CALDPGQVPSTDTQYF TGTGCCTTGGACCCCGGACAGGTTCCCTCCACAGATACGCAGTATTTT TRBD1 TRBJ2-3 TRBV30 -
CASSLGGAGPDTQYF TGTGCCAGCAGTTTAGGAGGGGCAGGGCCAGATACGCAGTATTTT - TRBJ2-3 TRBV28 -
CATSRPGQGTETQYF TGTGCCACCAGCAGACCGGGACAGGGTACAGAGACCCAGTACTTC TRBD1 TRBJ2-5 TRBV15 -
CASSSRSAFF TGTGCCAGTAGTTCCAGATCAGCTTTCTTT - TRBJ1-1 TRBV19 -
CATSRDRGGQETQYF TGTGCCACCAGCAGAGATAGGGGGGGTCAAGAGACCCAGTACTTC - TRBJ2-5 TRBV15 -
CAISAPEQGNSYNEQFF TGTGCCATCAGTGCCCCGGAACAGGGGAATAGTTACAATGAGCAGTTCTTC TRBD1 TRBJ2-1 TRBV10-3 once
CASSLQGIDSPLHF TGTGCCAGCAGCTTACAAGGAATTGATTCACCCCTCCACTTT - TRBJ1-6 TRBV7-2 few
CASRRGGPEKLFF TGTGCCAGTAGAAGAGGGGGGCCTGAAAAACTGTTTTTT - TRBJ1-4 TRBV19 -
CASSLAVNSDTDTQYF TGCGCCAGCAGCTTGGCCGTCAACTCGGACACAGATACGCAGTATTTT - TRBJ2-3 TRBV5-1 -
CASSTTGFQPQHF TGTGCCAGCAGCACGACAGGGTTCCAGCCCCAGCATTTT TRBD1 TRBJ1-5 TRBV6-5 -
CASSLGRLGRFPLHNEQFF TGTGCCAGCAGCTTAGGGCGATTGGGCAGGTTCCCCCTACACAATGAGCAGTTCTTC - TRBJ2-1 TRBV7-8 -
CSVGGTEAFF TGCAGCGTCGGCGGCACTGAAGCTTTCTTT - TRBJ1-1 TRBV29-1 few
CASSLGPGKAEAFF TGCGCCAGCAGCCTCGGACCGGGGAAGGCTGAAGCTTTCTTT - TRBJ1-1 TRBV5-1 -
CASSKLAGSYNEQFF TGTGCCAGCAGTAAACTAGCGGGCTCCTACAATGAGCAGTTCTTC TRBD2 TRBJ2-1 TRBV2 -
CASSVQGTEGSPLHF TGTGCCAGCAGCGTACAGGGGACTGAGGGTTCACCCCTCCACTTT TRBD1 TRBJ1-6 TRBV7-2 -
CASSLMNTEAFF TGTGCCAGCAGCTTAATGAACACTGAAGCTTTCTTT - TRBJ1-1 TRBV5-5 -
CAWSRGVDTQYF TGTGCCTGGTCCAGGGGGGTTGATACGCAGTATTTT - TRBJ2-3 TRBV30 few
CASSYTGQHNEQFF TGTGCCAGCAGTTATACGGGACAGCACAATGAGCAGTTCTTC TRBD1 TRBJ2-1 TRBV6-5 -
CAISEWEGGGYGYTF TGTGCCATCAGTGAGTGGGAGGGCGGGGGCTATGGCTACACCTTC - TRBJ1-2 TRBV10-3 -
CASTSRGGTGELFF TGTGCCAGCACCTCGAGAGGGGGCACCGGGGAGCTGTTTTTT - TRBJ2-2 TRBV7-9 -
CATQREDTQYF TGTGCCACCCAGCGAGAAGATACGCAGTATTTT - TRBJ2-3 TRBV7-9 -
CASSLPTRAAGLAPNYEQYF TGTGCCAGCAGCTTACCGACCAGGGCTGCGGGACTAGCTCCAAACTACGAGCAGTACTTC TRBD2 TRBJ2-7 TRBV7-8 -
CASSLLAGAQETQYF TGCGCCAGCAGCTTGCTAGCGGGGGCCCAAGAGACCCAGTACTTC TRBD2 TRBJ2-5 TRBV5-1 -
CASSLELTTMNTEAFF TGTGCCAGCAGCTTGGAGCTGACGACCATGAACACTGAAGCTTTCTTT - TRBJ1-1 TRBV5-4 -
CSVPDWGAASQRRSSYNEQFF TGCAGCGTCCCCGACTGGGGGGCTGCTAGTCAGCGTCGGAGCTCCTACAATGAGCAGTTCTTC - TRBJ2-1 TRBV29-1 once
CASSLLSGGSYEQYF TGTGCCAGCAGCTTGCTTTCTGGCGGGTCCTACGAGCAGTACTTC - TRBJ2-7 TRBV7-9 -
CASSEGWRADEQFF TGTGCCAGCAGTGAAGGTTGGAGGGCTGATGAGCAGTTCTTC - TRBJ2-1 TRBV25-1 -
CASSQDGTGGTDTQYF TGCGCCAGCAGCCAAGATGGGACAGGGGGCACAGATACGCAGTATTTT TRBD1 TRBJ2-3 TRBV4-1 -
CASSLSGVQETQYF TGCGCCAGCAGCTTGTCAGGGGTCCAAGAGACCCAGTACTTC - TRBJ2-5 TRBV5-1 -
CASSMDNGGNEQFF TGTGCCAGTAGTATGGATAATGGGGGGAATGAGCAGTTCTTC - TRBJ2-1 TRBV19 -